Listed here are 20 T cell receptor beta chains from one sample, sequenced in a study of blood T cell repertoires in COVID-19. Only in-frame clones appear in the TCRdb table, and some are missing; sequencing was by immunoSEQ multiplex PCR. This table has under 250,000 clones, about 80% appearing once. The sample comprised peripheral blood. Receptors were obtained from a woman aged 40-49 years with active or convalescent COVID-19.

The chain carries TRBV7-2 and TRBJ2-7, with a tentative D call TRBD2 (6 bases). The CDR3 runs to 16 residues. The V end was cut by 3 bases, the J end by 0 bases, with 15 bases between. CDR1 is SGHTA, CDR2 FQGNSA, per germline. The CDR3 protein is CASSFGAGFNSYEQYF. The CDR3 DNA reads TGTGCCAGCAGCTTCGGTGCGGGATTCAACTCCTACGAGCAGTACTTC.

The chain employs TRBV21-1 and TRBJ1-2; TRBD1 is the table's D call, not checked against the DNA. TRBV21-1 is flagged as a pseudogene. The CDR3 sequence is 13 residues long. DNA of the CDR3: TGTGCCAGCAGCCCCGGACAGGACTATGGCTACACCTTC. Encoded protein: CASSPGQDYGYTF.

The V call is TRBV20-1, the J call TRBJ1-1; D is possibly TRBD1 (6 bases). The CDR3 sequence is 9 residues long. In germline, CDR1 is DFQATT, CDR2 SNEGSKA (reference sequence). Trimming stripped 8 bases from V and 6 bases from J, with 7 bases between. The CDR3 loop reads CSWGPEAFF. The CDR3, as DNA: TGCAGTTGGGGGCCTGAAGCTTTCTTT.

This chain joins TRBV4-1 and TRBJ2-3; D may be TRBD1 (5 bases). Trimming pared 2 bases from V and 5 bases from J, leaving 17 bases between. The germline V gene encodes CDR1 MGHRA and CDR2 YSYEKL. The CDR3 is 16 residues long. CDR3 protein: CASSQFPGPGEDTQYF. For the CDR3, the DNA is TGCGCCAGCAGCCAATTCCCAGGGCCCGGTGAAGATACGCAGTATTTT.

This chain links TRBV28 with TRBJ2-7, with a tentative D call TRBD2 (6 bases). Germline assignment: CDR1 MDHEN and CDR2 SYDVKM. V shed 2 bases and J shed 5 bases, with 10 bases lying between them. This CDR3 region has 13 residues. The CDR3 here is CASSLGRLNEQYF. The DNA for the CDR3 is TGTGCCAGCAGTTTAGGGAGGTTGAACGAGCAGTACTTC. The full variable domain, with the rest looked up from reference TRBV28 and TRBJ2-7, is DVKVTQSSRYLVKRTGEKVFLECVQDMDHENMFWYRQDPGLGLRLIYFSYDVKMKEKGDIPEGYSVSREKKERFSLILESASTNQTSMYLCASSLGRLNEQYFGPGTRLTVT.

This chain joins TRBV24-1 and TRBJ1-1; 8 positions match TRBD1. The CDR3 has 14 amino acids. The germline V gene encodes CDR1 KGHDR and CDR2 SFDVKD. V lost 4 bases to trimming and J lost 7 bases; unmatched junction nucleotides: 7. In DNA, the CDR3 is TGTGCCACCAGTGAGTCGGGACAGGCAATTGAAGCTTTCTTT. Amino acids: CATSESGQAIEAFF.

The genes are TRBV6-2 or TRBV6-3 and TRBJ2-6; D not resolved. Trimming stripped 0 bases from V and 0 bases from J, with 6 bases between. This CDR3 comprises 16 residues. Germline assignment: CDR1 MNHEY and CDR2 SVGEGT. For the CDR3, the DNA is TGTGCCAGCAGTTACTCGTCTAACTCTGGGGCCAACGTCCTGACTTTC. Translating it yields CASSYSSNSGANVLTF.

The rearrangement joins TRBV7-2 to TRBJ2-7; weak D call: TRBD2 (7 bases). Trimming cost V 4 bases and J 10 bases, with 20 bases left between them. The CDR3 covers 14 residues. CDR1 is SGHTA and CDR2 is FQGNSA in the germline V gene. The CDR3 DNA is TGTGCCAGCAGCTCAGTGCGGGGGCCTGCCGGACAGTACTTC. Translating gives CASSSVRGPAGQYF.

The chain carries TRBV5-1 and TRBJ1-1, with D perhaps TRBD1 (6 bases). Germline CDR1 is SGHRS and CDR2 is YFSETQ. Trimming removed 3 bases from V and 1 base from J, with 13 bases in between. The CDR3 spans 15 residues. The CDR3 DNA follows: TGCGCCAGCAGCTACCGGGGAGGGGGGAACACTGAAGCTTTCTTT. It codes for CASSYRGGGNTEAFF.

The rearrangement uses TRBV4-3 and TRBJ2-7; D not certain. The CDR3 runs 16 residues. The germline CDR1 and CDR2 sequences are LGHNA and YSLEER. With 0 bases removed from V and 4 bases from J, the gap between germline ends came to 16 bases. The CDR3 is CASSQEFPALSYEQYF. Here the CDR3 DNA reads TGCGCCAGCAGCCAAGAGTTCCCAGCGTTAAGTTACGAGCAGTACTTC.

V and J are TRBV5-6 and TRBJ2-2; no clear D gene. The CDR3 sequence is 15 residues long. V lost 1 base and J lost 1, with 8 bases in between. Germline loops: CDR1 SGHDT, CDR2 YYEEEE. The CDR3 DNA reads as TGTGCCAGCAGCTTGATGCTAGGGAACACCGGGGAGCTGTTTTTT. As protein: CASSLMLGNTGELFF. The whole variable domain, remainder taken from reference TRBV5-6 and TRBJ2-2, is DAGVTQSPTHLIKTRGQQVTLRCSPKSGHDTVSWYQQALGQGPQFIFQYYEEEERQRGNFPDRFSGHQFPNYSSELNVNALLLGDSALYLCASSLMLGNTGELFFGEGSRLTVL.

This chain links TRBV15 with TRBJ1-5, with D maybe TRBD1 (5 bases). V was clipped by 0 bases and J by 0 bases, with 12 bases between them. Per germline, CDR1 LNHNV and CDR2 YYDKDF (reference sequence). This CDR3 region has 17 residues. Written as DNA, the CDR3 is TGTGCCACCAGCAGAGATGGGCAGGGAACTAGCAATCAGCCCCAGCATTTT. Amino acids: CATSRDGQGTSNQPQHF.

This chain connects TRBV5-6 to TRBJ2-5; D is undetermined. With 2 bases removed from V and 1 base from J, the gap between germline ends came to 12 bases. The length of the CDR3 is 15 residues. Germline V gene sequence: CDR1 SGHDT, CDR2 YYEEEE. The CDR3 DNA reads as TGTGCCAGCAGCTTTTGGCACAACCTCCAAGAGACCCAGTACTTC. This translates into CASSFWHNLQETQYF. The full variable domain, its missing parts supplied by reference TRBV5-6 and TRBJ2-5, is DAGVTQSPTHLIKTRGQQVTLRCSPKSGHDTVSWYQQALGQGPQFIFQYYEEEERQRGNFPDRFSGHQFPNYSSELNVNALLLGDSALYLCASSFWHNLQETQYFGPGTRLLVL.

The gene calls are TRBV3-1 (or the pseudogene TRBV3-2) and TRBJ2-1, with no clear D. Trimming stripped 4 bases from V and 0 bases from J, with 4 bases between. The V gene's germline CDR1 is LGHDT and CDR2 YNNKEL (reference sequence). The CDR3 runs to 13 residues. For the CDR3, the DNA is TGTGCCAGCAGCCCCGTCTCCTACAATGAGCAGTTCTTC. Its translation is CASSPVSYNEQFF.

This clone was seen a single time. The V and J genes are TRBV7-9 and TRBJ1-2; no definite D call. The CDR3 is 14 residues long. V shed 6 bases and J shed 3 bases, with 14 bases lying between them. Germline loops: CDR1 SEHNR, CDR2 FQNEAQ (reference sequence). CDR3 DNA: TGTGCCAGCAGATCAGTGGCGGCTGACTATGGCTACACCTTC. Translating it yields CASRSVAADYGYTF.

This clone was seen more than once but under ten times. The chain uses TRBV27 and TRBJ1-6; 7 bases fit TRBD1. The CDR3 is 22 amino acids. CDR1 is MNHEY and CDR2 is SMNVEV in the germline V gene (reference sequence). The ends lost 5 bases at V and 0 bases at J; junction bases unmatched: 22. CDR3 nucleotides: TGTGCCAGCAGTCCAAACGGTGTCAGGGGGATCCGTCCCAGCTCCTATAATTCACCCCTCCACTTT. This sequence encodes CASSPNGVRGIRPSSYNSPLHF.

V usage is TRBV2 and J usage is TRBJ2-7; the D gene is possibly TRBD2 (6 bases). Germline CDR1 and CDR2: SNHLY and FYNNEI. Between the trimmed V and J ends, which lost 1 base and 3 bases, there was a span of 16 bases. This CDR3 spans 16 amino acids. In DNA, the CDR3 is TGTGCCAGCAGTGAAGGTGGGGGGACCAAAATCTACGAGCAGTACTTC. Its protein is CASSEGGGTKIYEQYF.

This CDR3 is CSVGLSTYEQYF. The CDR3 DNA sequence: TGCAGCGTTGGCCTATCTACCTACGAGCAGTACTTC. The rearrangement joins TRBV29-1 to TRBJ2-7; no definite D call. The CDR3 totals 12 residues. The V end was cut by 4 bases, the J end by 2 bases, with 9 bases between. Germline CDR1 is SQVTM and CDR2 is ANQGSEA.

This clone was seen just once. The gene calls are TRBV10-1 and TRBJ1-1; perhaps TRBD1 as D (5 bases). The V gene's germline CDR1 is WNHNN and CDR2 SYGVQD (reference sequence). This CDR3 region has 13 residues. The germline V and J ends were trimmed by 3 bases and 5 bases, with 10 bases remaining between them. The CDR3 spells CASSESGETEAFF. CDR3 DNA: TGCGCCAGCAGTGAATCGGGGGAGACTGAAGCTTTCTTT.

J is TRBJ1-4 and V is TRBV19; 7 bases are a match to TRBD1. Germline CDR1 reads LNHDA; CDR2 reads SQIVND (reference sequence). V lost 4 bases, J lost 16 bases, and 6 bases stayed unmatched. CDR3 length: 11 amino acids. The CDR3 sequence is CASSTTGTAFF. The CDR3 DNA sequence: TGTGCCAGTAGTACGACCGGGACAGCGTTTTTT. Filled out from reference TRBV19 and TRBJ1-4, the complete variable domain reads DGGITQSPKYLFRKEGQNVTLSCEQNLNHDAMYWYRQDPGQGLRLIYYSQIVNDFQKGDIAEGYSVSREKKESFPLTVTSAQKNPTAFYLCASSTTGTAFFGSGTQLSVL.